The 14 T cell receptor beta chains below all came from one sample that was sequenced in a study of cytomegalovirus exposure and HLA in healthy donors. Researchers ran the PCR with 60 Vbeta and 13 Jbeta primers. Assay: immunoSEQ multiplex PCR; the TCRdb copy retains only in-frame clones and omits some. The sample has some 190,000 clones, roughly 78% seen once. Material: PBMCs. Receptors originate from a woman aged 30 to 39 in good health and CMV-seronegative.

The sample holds a few counts of this clone. The rearrangement uses TRBV27 and TRBJ1-1; D is uncertain. Germline CDR1 reads MNHEY; CDR2 reads SMNVEV (reference sequence). With 5 bases removed from V and 8 bases from J, the gap between germline ends came to 12 bases. The CDR3 loop spans 12 amino acids. The CDR3 loop is CASSPPPGEAFF. The CDR3 DNA follows: TGTGCCAGCAGTCCCCCCCCAGGAGAAGCTTTCTTT.

A few counts support this clone. V gene TRBV5-4 combines with J gene TRBJ1-1; no clear D. Trimming stripped 1 base from V and 1 base from J, with 5 bases between. Germline V gene data show CDR1 as SGHNT and CDR2 as YYREEE (reference sequence). The CDR3 is 13 residues long. The CDR3: CASSLIENTEAFF. The CDR3 DNA sequence: TGTGCCAGCAGCTTGATAGAGAACACTGAAGCTTTCTTT.

The chain is built from TRBV4-2 and TRBJ2-2; 10 bases map to TRBD2. J lost 8 bases, V lost 2 bases, and 17 bases had no gene match. Germline V gives CDR1 LGHNA, CDR2 YNFKEQ. This CDR3 contains 19 residues. In nucleotides, the CDR3 is TGTGCCAGCAGCCAAACGTTCCTAGCGGGGGCCAGAAACGGTGGGGAGCTGTTTTTT. It is translated as CASSQTFLAGARNGGELFF.

This clone was seen only once. The chain links TRBV2 to TRBJ1-3; TRBD1 might be the D (5 bases). Germline values: CDR1 SNHLY, CDR2 FYNNEI. CDR3 length: 17 residues. V lost 2 bases and J 0 bases, leaving 14 bases between the germline ends. Here the CDR3 DNA reads TGTGCCAGCAGTGAATCCCCAGGGCTCTTCTCTGGAAACACCATATATTTT. Translated: CASSESPGLFSGNTIYF.

In nucleotides, the CDR3 is TGCGCCAGCAGCCAAGATTTCAGGGCGAACTATGGCTACACCTTC. Amino acid sequence: CASSQDFRANYGYTF. The chain joins TRBV4-3 to TRBJ1-2; the D gene is possibly TRBD1 (5 bases). CDR1 is LGHNA, CDR2 YSLEER, per germline. This CDR3 spans 15 amino acids. V was pared by 0 bases and J by 2 bases, with 10 bases between.

There are a few counts of this clone. V and J are TRBV2 and TRBJ1-4, with D perhaps TRBD1 (6 bases). Germline V gives CDR1 SNHLY, CDR2 FYNNEI. CDR3 length equals 13 residues. V lost 5 bases and J lost 8, with 12 bases in between. The CDR3 loop reads CASSTYRDEKLFF. The CDR3 DNA reads TGTGCCAGCAGTACTTACAGGGACGAAAAACTGTTTTTT.

The rearrangement links TRBV11-2 to TRBJ2-1; D perhaps matches TRBD1 (6 bases). Trimming shortened V by 2 bases and J by 0 bases, and 8 bases separated the two germline ends. The CDR3 runs 15 residues. Germline CDR1 and CDR2: SGHAT and FQNNGV. This chain's CDR3 is CASSLSRGSYNEQFF. The DNA of the CDR3 is TGTGCCAGCAGCTTAAGCAGGGGCTCCTACAATGAGCAGTTCTTC.

This clone appeared a few times. The genes are TRBV29-1 and TRBJ1-5; D perhaps matches TRBD1 (6 bases). CDR1 and CDR2 (germline): SQVTM, ANQGSEA. The ends were cut back, 6 bases at V and 0 bases at J, with 9 bases in the middle. The CDR3 sequence is 13 residues long. CDR3 nucleotide sequence: TGCAGCGTACGACAGGATAGCAATCAGCCCCAGCATTTT. It codes for CSVRQDSNQPQHF.

The gene calls are TRBV6-4 and TRBJ1-2; 9 bases agree with TRBD1. J lost 8 bases, V lost 6 bases, and 4 bases had no gene match. Germline V CDR1 and CDR2: MRHNA, SNTAGT. The CDR3 totals 12 residues. The CDR3 is CASRDRGSGYTF. CDR3 DNA: TGTGCCAGCAGGGACAGGGGATCCGGCTACACCTTC.

This clone was seen only once. This chain uses TRBV25-1 with TRBJ1-3, with D possibly being TRBD1 (6 bases). V lost 8 bases, J lost 4 bases, and 18 bases lay in between. Germline lookup yields CDR1 MGHDK and CDR2 SYGVNS. CDR3 length: 15 residues. The CDR3 region has the DNA TGTGCCAGCGCGGGGGGCAAACTGGTAGGAAACACCATATATTTT. This translates into CASAGGKLVGNTIYF.

The V and J genes are TRBV5-4 and TRBJ2-1, with 7 positions matching TRBD1. Losses at the gene ends were 2 bases for V and 8 bases for J; bases not matched to a gene: 10. This CDR3 comprises 15 residues. Germline assignment: CDR1 SGHNT and CDR2 YYREEE (reference sequence). CDR3 loop: CASSFSTGDSDEQFF. The CDR3 nucleotides are TGTGCCAGCAGCTTTTCCACAGGGGATAGCGATGAGCAGTTCTTC.

V is TRBV18 and J is TRBJ2-7; 8 bases agree with TRBD2. Per germline, CDR1 KGHSH and CDR2 LQKENI. This CDR3 contains 16 residues. Trimming at V came to 2 bases and at J to 0 bases, leaving 6 bases not matched to a gene. The CDR3 region is CASSPKRGQGSYEQYF. As DNA, the CDR3 is TGTGCCAGCTCACCAAAGCGGGGGCAGGGCTCCTACGAGCAGTACTTC.

This chain links TRBV7-9 with TRBJ1-6; D unclear. CDR3 length: 13 residues. Germline CDR1 is SEHNR and CDR2 is FQNEAQ (reference sequence). Trimming removed 1 base from V and 14 bases from J, with 12 bases in between. Here the CDR3 reads CASSLETRGTLHF. In DNA, the CDR3 is TGTGCCAGCAGCTTAGAAACGAGAGGCACCCTCCACTTT.

The chain employs TRBV10-2 and TRBJ1-1; the match to TRBD1 covers 7 bases. The CDR3 consists of 13 residues. Germline trimming cut 6 bases from V and 5 bases from J; bases unmatched to any gene: 6. Germline V lookup: CDR1 WSHSY, CDR2 SAAADI. CDR3 DNA: TGCGCCAGCAGACCTAAGGGACAGACTGAAGCTTTCTTT. It translates to CASRPKGQTEAFF.